Below, one T cell receptor (beta chain) is given with its context. Original analysis: Reference gene primers were amplified, and this amplification served to estimate nucleated cell counts. Sequenced by immunoSEQ multiplex PCR; TCRdb stores in-frame clones only, minus some. The V and J calls and clone size are taken from that table; D and trimming were inferred from the DNA. The table lists 180,000 or so clones, roughly 84% of them singletons. This sample was taken from a study of blood T cell repertoires in COVID-19. This CDR3 is built from 17 residues. V lost 2 bases, J lost 8 bases, and 12 bases stayed unmatched. Germline CDR1 is SGHVS and CDR2 is FQNEAQ.

This TCR was recovered from a middle-aged woman with COVID-19, enrolled during active disease. Sequenced: peripheral blood. This chain joins TRBV7-8 and TRBJ1-4, with 9 bases aligning to TRBD1. The DNA for the CDR3 is TGTGCCAGCAGCTTACCGAGCTTGACAGGGGGGTTCGAAAAACTGTTTTTT. Protein sequence: CASSLPSLTGGFEKLFF.